This T cell receptor (beta chain) was obtained from a study of shared clonotypes between healthy human individuals. This clone was detected once. Assay: immunoSEQ multiplex PCR; the TCRdb copy retains only in-frame clones and omits some. The table lists some 1,400,000 clones, more than 95% of them singletons, with about 1.2% in the top ten. This receptor was identified in a man in his thirties or forties in good health. Source material: naive CD4+ T cells sorted from blood. Subset defined: CD45RA+ positively selected.

CDR3 DNA sequence: TGTGCCAGCAGCACATACCAGACTAGCGTCTCCAACCTCAATGAGCAGTTCTTC. Encoded protein: CASSTYQTSVSNLNEQFF. V usage is TRBV21-1 and J usage is TRBJ2-1; the tabulated D call, TRBD2, remains unverified against the DNA. TRBV21-1 is classified as a pseudogene. This CDR3 contains 18 residues.